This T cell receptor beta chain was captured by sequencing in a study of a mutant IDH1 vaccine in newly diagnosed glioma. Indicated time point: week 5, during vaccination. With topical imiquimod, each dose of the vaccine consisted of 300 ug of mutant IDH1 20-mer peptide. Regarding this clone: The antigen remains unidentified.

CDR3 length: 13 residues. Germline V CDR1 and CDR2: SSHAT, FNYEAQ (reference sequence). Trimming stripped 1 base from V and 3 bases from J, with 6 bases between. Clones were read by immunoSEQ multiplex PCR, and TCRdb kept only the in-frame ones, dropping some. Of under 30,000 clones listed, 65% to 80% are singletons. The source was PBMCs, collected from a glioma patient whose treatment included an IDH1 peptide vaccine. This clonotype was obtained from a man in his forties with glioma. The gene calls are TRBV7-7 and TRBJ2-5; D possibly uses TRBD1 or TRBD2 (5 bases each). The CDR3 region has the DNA TGTGCCAGCAGCTTAGGGGGGAAAGAGACCCAGTACTTC. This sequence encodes CASSLGGKETQYF.